The 10 T cell receptor beta chains below come from one sample, sequenced in a study of cytomegalovirus exposure and HLA in healthy donors. Some clones are missing from TCRdb's copy, which holds only in-frame ones; the method was immunoSEQ multiplex PCR. The data show approximately 99,000 clones, approximately 85% seen once. Sequenced input: PBMCs. The receptors come from a woman between 18 and 29 years old in good health and CMV-seronegative.

CDR3 protein: CASSITGTASSYEQYF. The CDR3 DNA is TGTGCCAGTAGTATAACCGGGACAGCAAGCTCCTACGAGCAGTACTTC. The genes are TRBV19 and TRBJ2-7, with 7 bases identical to TRBD1. This CDR3 contains 16 residues. Trimming took 2 bases from V and 0 from J; bases not matched to a gene: 7. CDR1 and CDR2 (germline): LNHDA, SQIVND (reference sequence).

V usage is TRBV6-5 and J usage is TRBJ1-2, with D unclear. CDR3 length: 16 amino acids. CDR1 is MNHEY and CDR2 is SVGAGI in the germline V gene. The V end was cut by 0 bases, the J end by 0 bases, with 11 bases between. The CDR3: CASSYSSESANYGYTF. The CDR3 nucleotides are TGTGCCAGCAGTTACTCCTCAGAATCAGCTAACTATGGCTACACCTTC.

The genes are TRBV27 and TRBJ2-7; 7 nucleotides agree with TRBD1. V was clipped by 3 bases and J by 4 bases; unmatched bases: 6. This CDR3 spans 14 amino acids. The germline gives CDR1 MNHEY, CDR2 SMNVEV (reference sequence). The CDR3 nucleotides read TGTGCCAGCAGTTTCCGGGACAGCTTATACGAGCAGTACTTC. Translated: CASSFRDSLYEQYF.

The chain is built from TRBV6-1 and TRBJ2-7; 9 bases line up with TRBD1. Trimming took 6 bases from V and 4 from J; bases not matched to a gene: 7. The CDR3 contains 14 residues. Germline CDR1 is MNHNS and CDR2 is SASEGT. The CDR3 DNA reads TGTGCCAGCAGCCGGGACAGGGTGTCTTACGAGCAGTACTTC. Residues: CASSRDRVSYEQYF.

The genes are TRBV2 and TRBJ2-1; no clear D. The CDR3 has 14 residues. The V gene lost 3 bases and the J gene lost 4 bases, with 10 bases spanning the gap. The germline V gene encodes CDR1 SNHLY and CDR2 FYNNEI. This CDR3 is CASSEGWVYNEQFF. The CDR3 DNA sequence: TGTGCCAGCAGTGAGGGCTGGGTATACAATGAGCAGTTCTTC.

The chain has TRBV18 and TRBJ2-4, with a tentative D call TRBD2 (6 bases). With 0 bases removed from V and 0 bases from J, the gap between germline ends came to 15 bases. This CDR3 region has 18 residues. Germline V gene data show CDR1 as KGHSH and CDR2 as LQKENI. The CDR3 DNA sequence: TGTGCCAGCTCACCACCCTGGGGGGAAGGACTAGCCAAAAACATTCAGTACTTC. It specifies CASSPPWGEGLAKNIQYF.

The chain combines TRBV19 with TRBJ1-5, with no clear D. V lost 2 bases, J lost 7 bases, and 6 bases lay in between. The CDR3 has 12 amino acids. The germline CDR1 and CDR2 sequences are LNHDA and SQIVND (reference sequence). CDR3 in DNA: TGTGCCAGTAGTATATCAGGCCAGCCCCAGCATTTT. Translation gives CASSISGQPQHF. Together with reference TRBV19 and TRBJ1-5, the CDR3 gives the full variable domain: DGGITQSPKYLFRKEGQNVTLSCEQNLNHDAMYWYRQDPGQGLRLIYYSQIVNDFQKGDIAEGYSVSREKKESFPLTVTSAQKNPTAFYLCASSISGQPQHFGDGTRLSIL.

The chain uses TRBV11-1 and TRBJ2-7; the match to TRBD1 covers 9 bases. The CDR3 length is 17 residues. V lost 5 bases to trimming and J lost 4 bases; unmatched junction nucleotides: 15. Germline CDR1 SGHAT, CDR2 FQDESV (reference sequence). CDR3 DNA: TGTGCCAGCAGCAGCCGGGACAGGGCCGATTTTGAATACGAGCAGTACTTC. Its translation: CASSSRDRADFEYEQYF.

V gene TRBV7-9 combines with J gene TRBJ1-6; 8 positions agree with TRBD1. Germline CDR1 and CDR2: SEHNR and FQNEAQ (reference sequence). CDR3 length: 16 amino acids. With 5 bases clipped from V and 7 bases from J, the junction kept 10 bases outside the gene matches. The CDR3 nucleotides read TGTGCCAGCAGCGACAGCGGACAGGGAGTAAATTCACCCCTCCACTTT. Its protein is CASSDSGQGVNSPLHF.

This chain connects TRBV6-1 to TRBJ2-7; D uncertain. Germline V gene data show CDR1 as MNHNS and CDR2 as SASEGT. This CDR3 has 11 amino acids. V was pared by 4 bases and J by 2 bases, with 3 bases between. DNA for the CDR3: TGTGCCAGCAGTGGAGCCTACGAGCAGTACTTC. As protein: CASSGAYEQYF.